A selection of T cell receptor beta chains follows, all from one sample in a study of shared clonotypes between healthy human individuals. Sequenced by immunoSEQ multiplex PCR; TCRdb stores in-frame clones only, minus some. The sample gives around 430,000 clones, about 85% of which show up once; roughly 13% is in the top ten. Material for sequencing was PBMCs. The receptors were sampled from a woman in her thirties or forties in good health. Some clones in this sample may be carry-over from other donors' samples. Both conserved end residues are part of each CDR3. The D gene is left open where the match is weak.

v_gene,d_gene,j_gene,CDR3aa
TRBV28,TRBD2,TRBJ2-7,CASIPTSLAGGRYEQYF
TRBV4-3,TRBD2,TRBJ2-1,CASSQRTSGLPQFF
TRBV18,-,TRBJ1-2,CASSPVGETGYTF
TRBV18,TRBD1,TRBJ1-6,CASSRIGQGEDSPLHF
TRBV10-3,-,TRBJ2-3,CAIRGTFLGSDTQYF
TRBV6-1,-,TRBJ2-1,CASSDNHEQFF
TRBV5-6,TRBD1,TRBJ2-1,CASSPGQGAREQFF
TRBV4-2,-,-,CASSVEGRSYEQYF
TRBV25-1,TRBD2,TRBJ2-1,CASSPAGGRNEQFF
TRBV19,-,TRBJ2-5,CASSRGFEGETQYF
TRBV11-2,TRBD2,TRBJ2-7,CATEREGGSYEQYF
TRBV10-1,TRBD2,TRBJ2-5,CASSGTSGGRETQYF
TRBV25-1,-,TRBJ2-6,CASSVVGTASGANVLTF
TRBV7-8,TRBD1,TRBJ2-1,CASSVTRQGAAYNEQFF
TRBV6-1,TRBD2,TRBJ2-3,CASSGTSGGADTQYF
TRBV5-1,-,TRBJ2-2,CASSLRPASGTGELFF
TRBV7-7,-,TRBJ2-1,CASSGQASSYNEQFF
TRBV29-1,TRBD1,TRBJ1-4,CSVEDRSTEKLFF
TRBV7-2,-,TRBJ1-5,CASSLYENQPQHF
TRBV7-2,-,TRBJ2-1,CASSPSSRGLIQGNEQFF
TRBV21-1,-,TRBJ1-2,CASTQGQGKWDGYTF
TRBV28,TRBD2,TRBJ2-1,CASGPGLANNEQFF
TRBV6-1,-,TRBJ2-7,CASRALSGTREQYF
TRBV15,-,TRBJ1-5,CATSRDLATEFNQPQHF
TRBV18,TRBD2,TRBJ2-7,CASSSSGTSSYEQYF
TRBV28,-,TRBJ2-7,CASSFPRLPYEQYF
TRBV6-1,TRBD1,TRBJ1-4,CASLTGSNEKLFF
TRBV27,-,TRBJ2-1,CASSLAQDYNEQFF
TRBV10-3,-,TRBJ2-1,CATRDRDNEQFF
TRBV10-3,-,TRBJ1-3,CAISDSLSGNTIYF
TRBV6-4,TRBD2,TRBJ2-7,CASRGLAGVLHEQYF
TRBV2,TRBD2,TRBJ2-3,CASSSGRETDTQYF
TRBV19,TRBD2,TRBJ2-7,CASSPLAGAPYYEQYF
TRBV4-1,-,TRBJ2-7,CASSQVSASPYEQYF
TRBV7-9,-,TRBJ1-1,CASILANTEAFF
TRBV28,-,TRBJ1-2,CASSFEGAPYYGYTF
TRBV27,TRBD1,TRBJ2-2,CASPIQGATGELFF
TRBV19,-,TRBJ1-2,CASSPGTAELYGYTF
TRBV7-9,TRBD2,TRBJ2-5,CASSPEAWAGGFREQYF
TRBV5-4,TRBD2,TRBJ2-2,CASSQSGRANTGELFF
TRBV5-4,-,TRBJ2-7,CASSLIPGYEQYF
TRBV5-1,-,TRBJ1-1,CASSGDGLNTEAFF
TRBV5-1,TRBD2,TRBJ2-7,CASSSQTSGSIPYEQYF
TRBV2,-,TRBJ2-3,CATGLGADTQYF
TRBV28,TRBD2,TRBJ2-7,CASSFFRLAGVEQYF
TRBV7-9,-,TRBJ2-7,CASSLAWGPYEQYF
TRBV5-4,TRBD2,TRBJ2-1,CASSLPSGLYNEQFF
TRBV27,-,TRBJ2-4,CASSLDNRSRNIQYF
TRBV19,-,TRBJ2-7,CASSIGGRRSYEQYF
TRBV7-6,TRBD1,TRBJ1-4,CASSFWTGENEKLFF
TRBV19,TRBD1,TRBJ2-1,CASSIRQGGNNEQFF